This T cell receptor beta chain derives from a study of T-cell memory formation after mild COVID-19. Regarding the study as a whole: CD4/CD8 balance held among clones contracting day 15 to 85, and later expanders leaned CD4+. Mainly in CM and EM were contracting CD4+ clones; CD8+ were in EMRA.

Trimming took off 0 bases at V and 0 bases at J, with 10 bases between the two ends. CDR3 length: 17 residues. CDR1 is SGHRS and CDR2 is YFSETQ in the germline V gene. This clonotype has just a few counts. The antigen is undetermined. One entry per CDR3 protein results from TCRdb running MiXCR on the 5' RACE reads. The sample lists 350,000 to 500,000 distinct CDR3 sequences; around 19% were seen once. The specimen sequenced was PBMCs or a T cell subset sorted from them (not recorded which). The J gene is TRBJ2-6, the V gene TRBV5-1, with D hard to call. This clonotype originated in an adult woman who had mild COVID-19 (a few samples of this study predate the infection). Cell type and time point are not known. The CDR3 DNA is TGCGCCAGCAGCTTGGTGCAGCTTAACTCTGGGGCCAACGTCCTGACTTTC. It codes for CASSLVQLNSGANVLTF.